Presented here are 20 T cell receptor beta chains from one specimen sequenced in a study of CXCR3-negative and CXCR3-positive naive CD8 T cells. With UMI labels, 5' RACE was used to prepare the TRB cDNA libraries. TCRdb re-called the 5' RACE reads and catalogs CDR3 proteins one per entry, DNA excluded. Its listing shows 20,000 to 30,000 distinct CDR3 sequences. The sample consisted of naive CXCR3- CD8+ T cells from blood. Subset in this sample: CD45RO-CCR7+CD27+CD95- naive CD8+ T cells lacking CXCR3 (TNR3-). The source of these receptors is a human donor in good health. Some clones in this sample may be carry-over from other donors' samples.

This chain uses TRBV20-1 with TRBJ1-5. Germline lookup yields CDR1 DFQATT and CDR2 SNEGSKA (reference sequence). This CDR3 contains 13 residues. The chain's CDR3 is CSASGWGGLPQHF.

This chain links TRBV6-2 or TRBV6-3 with TRBJ2-1; absent DNA, TCRdb's TRBD2 call cannot be checked. The CDR3 runs 14 residues. The germline V gene encodes CDR1 MNHEY and CDR2 SVGEGT. CDR3 region: CASSYGSATSGEFF.

The rearrangement joins TRBV20-1 to TRBJ1-2. Germline V gene data show CDR1 as DFQATT and CDR2 as SNEGSKA (reference sequence). The CDR3 contains 12 residues. CDR3 sequence: CSATGSNYGYTF.

V usage is TRBV7-9 and J usage is TRBJ2-5; checking the TCRdb D call of TRBD2 is not possible without DNA. This CDR3 region has 15 residues. Germline-derived CDR1 and CDR2 are SEHNR and FQNEAQ (reference sequence). The CDR3 is CASSTPRGGKETQYF. Full variable domain (missing parts from reference TRBV7-9 and TRBJ2-5): DTGVSQNPRHKITKRGQNVTFRCDPISEHNRLYWYRQTLGQGPEFLTYFQNEAQLEKSRLLSDRFSAERPKGSFSTLEIQRTEQGDSAMYLCASSTPRGGKETQYFGPGTRLLVL.

CDR3 amino acids: CSVEGLAAEAFF. The rearrangement joins TRBV29-1 to TRBJ1-1. CDR1 and CDR2 (germline): SQVTM, ANQGSEA. This CDR3 spans 12 amino acids.

The chain joins TRBV5-1 to TRBJ2-7. The CDR3 is 13 amino acids. Germline V gives CDR1 SGHRS, CDR2 YFSETQ. CDR3 region: CASSLAGVYEQYF.

The gene calls are TRBV15 and TRBJ1-2. Germline-derived CDR1 and CDR2 are LNHNV and YYDKDF (reference sequence). The CDR3 sequence is 16 residues long. CDR3 sequence: CATSRDCDDTFYGYTF.

The chain joins TRBV15 to TRBJ1-2; the D call of TRBD1 rests on TCRdb alone, since no DNA is present to check it. The CDR3 sequence is 18 residues long. The V gene's germline CDR1 is LNHNV and CDR2 YYDKDF (reference sequence). The CDR3 loop reads CATSGPGTGEISNYGYTF.

The chain employs TRBV7-9 and TRBJ2-7; no DNA is available, so the TRBD1 call from TCRdb remains unchecked. Germline V gene data show CDR1 as SEHNR and CDR2 as FQNEAQ (reference sequence). The CDR3 covers 15 residues. CDR3 sequence reads: CASSESGSPTYEQYF.

The chain combines TRBV7-9 with TRBJ2-2. Germline loops: CDR1 SEHNR, CDR2 FQNEAQ (reference sequence). The CDR3 has 14 residues. CDR3 loop: CASSYLLRAGELFF.

This chain links TRBV2 with TRBJ2-7; without DNA, the TCRdb call of TRBD1 cannot be checked. The CDR3 has 15 amino acids. Germline V CDR1 and CDR2: SNHLY, FYNNEI. CDR3 protein: CASRLNRDTSYEQYF.

The V and J genes are TRBV7-3 and TRBJ1-1. The germline V gene encodes CDR1 SGHTA and CDR2 FQGTGA. The length of the CDR3 is 14 residues. CDR3 residues: CASSLTPMRPKKIF.

The chain recombines TRBV27 with TRBJ1-1. The CDR3 loop spans 13 amino acids. Germline V gives CDR1 MNHEY, CDR2 SMNVEV (reference sequence). The chain's CDR3 is CASREAGNTEAFF.

The V and J genes are TRBV7-6 and TRBJ2-1; the TRBD1 assignment by TCRdb is unverifiable without DNA. This CDR3 comprises 14 residues. Germline values: CDR1 SGHVS, CDR2 FNYEAQ. The CDR3 protein is CASSLGVEGGEQFF.

This clonotype is identified as medium-sized (0.01 to 0.1%) from frequency. This sequence joins TRBV5-1 and TRBJ1-1. This CDR3 has 16 amino acids. From germline, CDR1 is SGHRS and CDR2 YFSETQ. The chain's CDR3 is CASSDYGRSGDTEAFF.

The rearrangement joins TRBV5-5 to TRBJ2-5; TCRdb names TRBD1, which stays unverified in the absence of DNA. The CDR3 loop spans 13 amino acids. Germline V gene lookup returns CDR1 SGHKS and CDR2 YYEKEE (reference sequence). CDR3 residues: CASLGGREETQYF.

V is TRBV20-1 and J is TRBJ2-7. The CDR3 is made up of 12 amino acids. The germline V gene has CDR1 DFQATT and CDR2 SNEGSKA (reference sequence). CDR3: CSARTPNYEQYF.

Judged by frequency, this clonotype is medium-sized (0.01 to 0.1%). The gene calls are TRBV15 and TRBJ2-2. The CDR3 consists of 16 residues. Germline assignment: CDR1 LNHNV and CDR2 YYDKDF (reference sequence). The chain's CDR3 is CATSLGSNPNTGELFF.

J is TRBJ1-3 and V is TRBV27; TCRdb names TRBD1, which stays unverified in the absence of DNA. CDR1 and CDR2 from the germline V gene are MNHEY and SMNVEV (reference sequence). The CDR3 spans 19 residues. CDR3 region: CASSFLRPGSPLSGNTIYF.

This clonotype is classed as medium-sized (0.01 to 0.1%) by frequency. This chain links TRBV6-5 with TRBJ2-1. The CDR3 is made up of 12 amino acids. Looked up from germline, CDR1 is MNHEY and CDR2 is SVGAGI. The CDR3 is CASSPNDNEQFF.